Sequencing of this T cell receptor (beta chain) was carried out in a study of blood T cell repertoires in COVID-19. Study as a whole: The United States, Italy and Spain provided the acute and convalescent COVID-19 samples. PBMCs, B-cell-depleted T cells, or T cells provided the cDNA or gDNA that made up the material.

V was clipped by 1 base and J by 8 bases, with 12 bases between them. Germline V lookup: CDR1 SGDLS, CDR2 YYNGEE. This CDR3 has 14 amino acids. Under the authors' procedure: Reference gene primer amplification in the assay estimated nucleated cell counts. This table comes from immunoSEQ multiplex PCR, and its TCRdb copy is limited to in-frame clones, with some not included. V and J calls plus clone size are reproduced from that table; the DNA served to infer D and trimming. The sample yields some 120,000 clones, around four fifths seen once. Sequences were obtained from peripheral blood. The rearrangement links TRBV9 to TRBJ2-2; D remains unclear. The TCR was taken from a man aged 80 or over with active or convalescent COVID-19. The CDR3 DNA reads TGTGCCAGCAGCGTATTGCTCACAGAAGGGGAGCTGTTTTTT. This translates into CASSVLLTEGELFF.